The table lists the clone carrying this T cell receptor (beta chain) with a few counts. Unmatched junction bases numbered 4, after V lost 5 bases and J lost 6 bases. CDR3 length equals 14 residues. Looked up from germline, CDR1 is SGHRS and CDR2 is YFSETQ. The data were taken from a study of T-cell memory formation after mild COVID-19. TCRdb re-called the 5' RACE reads with MiXCR, one entry per CDR3 protein. The repertoire has roughly 600,000 distinct CDR3 sequences, under 20% of them found once; the top ten carry around 11%. This clonotype was sampled from an adult woman who had mild COVID-19 (a few samples of this study predate the infection). Cell type and time point are not known. The sample taken for sequencing was PBMCs or a T cell subset sorted from them (not recorded which). The gene calls are TRBV5-1 and TRBJ2-2; 10 bases align to TRBD1. The DNA of the CDR3 is TGCGCCAGCAGACCGGGACAGGGGTCCGGGGAGCTGTTTTTT. This encodes CASRPGQGSGELFF.